This T cell receptor (beta chain) was sequenced in a study of cytomegalovirus exposure and HLA in healthy donors. Study-wide background: An analysis done earlier identified more than 90 million unique TCR beta sequences from about 179 million T cells. Study conclusions and caveats: An apparent linkage of common viral pathogens to several of the most significant clusters emerged in a later analysis.

Germline V gene data show CDR1 as SGHVS and CDR2 as FQNEAQ. The V gene lost 5 bases and the J gene lost 0 bases, with 14 bases spanning the gap. The CDR3 runs 17 residues. This clone turned up a few times. As yet, its antigen is unknown. 60 Vbeta and 13 Jbeta primers were used in PCR. Data came from immunoSEQ multiplex PCR; TCRdb stores just in-frame clones and leaves some out. Of some 150,000 clones in the sample, about 72% were seen once. Material for sequencing was PBMCs. The receptor was isolated from a human donor in good health. This chain links TRBV7-8 with TRBJ2-6, with D unresolved. The CDR3 spells CASSTWRPFSGANVLTF. The CDR3 DNA reads as TGTGCCAGCAGCACCTGGCGGCCCTTCTCTGGGGCCAACGTCCTGACTTTC.